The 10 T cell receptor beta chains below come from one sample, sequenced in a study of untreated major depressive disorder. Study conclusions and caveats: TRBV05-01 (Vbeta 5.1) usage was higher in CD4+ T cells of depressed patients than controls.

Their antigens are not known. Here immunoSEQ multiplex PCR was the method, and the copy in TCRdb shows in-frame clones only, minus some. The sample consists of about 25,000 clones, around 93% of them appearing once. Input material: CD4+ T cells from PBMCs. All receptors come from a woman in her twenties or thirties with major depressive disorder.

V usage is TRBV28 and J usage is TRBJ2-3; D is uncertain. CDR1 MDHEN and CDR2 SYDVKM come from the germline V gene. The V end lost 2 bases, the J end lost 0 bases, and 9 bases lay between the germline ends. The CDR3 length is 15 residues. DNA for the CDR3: TGTGCCAGCAGTTTAAGGGCCCGAAGCACAGATACGCAGTATTTT. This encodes CASSLRARSTDTQYF.

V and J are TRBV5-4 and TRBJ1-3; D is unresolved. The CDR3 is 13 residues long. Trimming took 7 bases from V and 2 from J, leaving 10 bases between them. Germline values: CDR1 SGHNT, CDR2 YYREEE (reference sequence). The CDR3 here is CASPQATGNTIYF. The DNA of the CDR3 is TGTGCCAGCCCTCAGGCTACTGGAAACACCATATATTTT.

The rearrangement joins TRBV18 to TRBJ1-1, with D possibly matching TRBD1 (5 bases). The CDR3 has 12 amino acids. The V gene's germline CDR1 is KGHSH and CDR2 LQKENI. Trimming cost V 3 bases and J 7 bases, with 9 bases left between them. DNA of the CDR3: TGTGCCAGCTCACCGGGCCAGGGTGAAGCTTTCTTT. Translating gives CASSPGQGEAFF.

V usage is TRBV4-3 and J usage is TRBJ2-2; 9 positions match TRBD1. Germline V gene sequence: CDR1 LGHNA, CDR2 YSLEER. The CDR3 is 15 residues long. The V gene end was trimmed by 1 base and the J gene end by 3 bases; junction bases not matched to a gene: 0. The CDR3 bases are TGCGCCAGCAGCCAAGGACAGGGGGACACCGGGGAGCTGTTTTTT. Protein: CASSQGQGDTGELFF.

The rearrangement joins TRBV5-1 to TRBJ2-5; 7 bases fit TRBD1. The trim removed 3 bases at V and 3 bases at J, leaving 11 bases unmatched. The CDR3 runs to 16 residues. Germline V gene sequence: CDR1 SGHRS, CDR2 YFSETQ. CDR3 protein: CASSSGRSGGEETQYF. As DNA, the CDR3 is TGCGCCAGCAGCTCCGGTCGTTCAGGGGGAGAAGAGACCCAGTACTTC.

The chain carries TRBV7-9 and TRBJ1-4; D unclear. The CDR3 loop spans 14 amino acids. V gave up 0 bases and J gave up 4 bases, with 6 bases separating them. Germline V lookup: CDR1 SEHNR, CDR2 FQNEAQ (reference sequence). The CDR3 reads CASSLAGSNEKLFF. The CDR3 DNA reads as TGTGCCAGCAGCTTAGCCGGAAGTAATGAAAAACTGTTTTTT.

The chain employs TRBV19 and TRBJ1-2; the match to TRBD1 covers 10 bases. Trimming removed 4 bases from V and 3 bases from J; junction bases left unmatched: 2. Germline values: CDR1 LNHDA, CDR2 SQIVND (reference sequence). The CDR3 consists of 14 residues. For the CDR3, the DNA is TGTGCCAGTAGTAGGGGGACAGGGGACTATGGCTACACCTTC. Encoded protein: CASSRGTGDYGYTF.

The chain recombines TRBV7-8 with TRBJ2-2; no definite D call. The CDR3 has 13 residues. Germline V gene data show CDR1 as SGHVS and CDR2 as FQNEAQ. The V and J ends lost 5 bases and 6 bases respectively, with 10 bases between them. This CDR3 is CASSPQLAGELFF. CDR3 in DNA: TGTGCCAGCAGCCCCCAGTTGGCCGGGGAGCTGTTTTTT.

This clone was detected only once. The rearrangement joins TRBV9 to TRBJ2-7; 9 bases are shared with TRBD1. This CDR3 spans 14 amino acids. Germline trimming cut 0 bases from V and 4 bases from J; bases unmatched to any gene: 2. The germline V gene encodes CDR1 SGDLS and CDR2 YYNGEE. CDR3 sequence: CASSVGQGVYEQYF. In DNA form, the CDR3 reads TGTGCCAGCAGCGTAGGACAGGGGGTATACGAGCAGTACTTC. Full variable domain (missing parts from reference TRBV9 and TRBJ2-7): DSGVTQTPKHLITATGQRVTLRCSPRSGDLSVYWYQQSLDQGLQFLIQYYNGEERAKGNILERFSAQQFPDLHSELNLSSLELGDSALYFCASSVGQGVYEQYFGPGTRLTVT.

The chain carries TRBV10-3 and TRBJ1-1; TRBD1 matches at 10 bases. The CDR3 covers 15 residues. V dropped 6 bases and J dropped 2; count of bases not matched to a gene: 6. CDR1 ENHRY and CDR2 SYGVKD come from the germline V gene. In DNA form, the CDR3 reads TGTGCCATCAGGGGACAGGGGAATTCTAACACTGAAGCTTTCTTT. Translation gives CAIRGQGNSNTEAFF.